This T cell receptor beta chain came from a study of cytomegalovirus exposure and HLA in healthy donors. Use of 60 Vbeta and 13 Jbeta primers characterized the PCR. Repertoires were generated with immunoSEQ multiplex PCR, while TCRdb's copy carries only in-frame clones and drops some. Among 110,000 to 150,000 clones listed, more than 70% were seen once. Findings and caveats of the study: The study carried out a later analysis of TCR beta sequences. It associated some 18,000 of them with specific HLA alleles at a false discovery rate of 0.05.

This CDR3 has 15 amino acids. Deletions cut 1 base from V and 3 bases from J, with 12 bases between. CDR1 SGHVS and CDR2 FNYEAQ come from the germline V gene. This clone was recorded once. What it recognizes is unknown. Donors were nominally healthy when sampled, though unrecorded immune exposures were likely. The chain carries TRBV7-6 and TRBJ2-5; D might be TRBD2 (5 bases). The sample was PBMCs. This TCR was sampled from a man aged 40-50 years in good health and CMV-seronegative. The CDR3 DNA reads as TGTGCCAGCAGCTTAGGGGCGGGCACCAAAGAGACCCAGTACTTC. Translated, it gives CASSLGAGTKETQYF.